This TCR beta chain was recovered during a study of blood T cell repertoires in COVID-19 (dated by TCRdb to the early 2020s). Background on the whole study: Samples covering the acute and convalescent phases of COVID-19 were provided by collaborators in the United States, Italy and Spain. The material from the prospective study consisted of cDNA or gDNA derived from T cells, B-cell-depleted T cells, or PBMCs. Subjects who had been exposed to COVID-19, were actively infected with it, or had recovered from it provided the deeply sampled blood TCRbeta repertoires that made up the dataset. The repertoires were released in a freely available public database intended as a resource for research on the immune response to SARS-CoV-2. The samples were drawn from two sources: the first 160 participants of the ongoing ImmuneRACE study, and 1,000 to 1,500 subjects contributed by 6 global collaborators. Sample metadata almost always included a de-identified subject ID, COVID-19 status, age in years and sex. HLA class I and class II types, where available, came from metadata supplied by the sample provider rather than from assay-based typing. What the work shows at the level of the full study, not this receptor alone: How much clinical and demographic metadata was included differed by source and by participant, and the metadata was provided uncurated.

Concerning this clone itself: Which antigen it targets is not known. No base-level quality is on record; no much larger clone is a single base apart.

Taken from cysteine to phenylalanine, the CDR3 has 13 residues. Kept here is only the CDR3 DNA, which spans 39 bases and is read in frame from base 1. Looking up the germline V gene yields CDR1 MGHRA and CDR2 YSYEKL. At the junction V is shortened by 1 base and J by 10 bases; bases outside the gene matches: 6. Participants in the prospective study were aged roughly 18 to 89 years, lived in over 20 United States geographic areas, and enrolled through a virtual design. In the prospective study, cohorts were assigned on the basis of participant-reported clinical history obtained from a screening survey and a study questionnaire. For ImmuneRACE Cohort 3, a participant was defined as recovered based on two consecutive negative NP/OP PCR tests, clearance by a healthcare professional, or resolution of symptoms. Each participant in the prospective study had whole blood, serum and a nasopharyngeal or oropharyngeal swab collected by mobile phlebotomists. Participants in the prospective study had the option to provide additional blood draws and questionnaires over an approximately 2-month period. Before DNA extraction, blood samples from the prospective study were shipped at room temperature or frozen.

The immunoSEQ Assay, a bias-controlled multiplex PCR, was used to amplify TCRbeta CDR3 regions from genomic DNA. On the authors' methods: The number of nucleated cells in each sample was estimated by amplification of reference gene primers within the assay. Sequence reads were collapsed and filtered to measure the absolute abundance of every unique TCRbeta CDR3 rearrangement. Productive Simpson clonality was computed per sample as the square root of Simpson's diversity index over productive rearrangements. TCRdb provides this immuneACCESS table in a form limited to in-frame rearrangements. Some clones are lacking; in checked studies, under half of them reflect an unresolved V gene, and why the rest are absent is not known. D and trimming were read from the DNA, whereas the V and J calls and clone size are those reported in that table. In all, the sample holds roughly 280,000 clones, and roughly nine tenths of those were seen once. Clones ranked in the top ten supply 1.9% of the sample.

The V and J segments used are TRBV4-1 and TRBJ2-7, with 8 bases matching TRBD2. What was sequenced was PBMCs or T cells enriched from blood (not recorded which). The TCR was taken from a woman aged 55 to 70 who had recovered from COVID-19. The DNA sequence is given as TGCGCCAGCAGCCAAGTATCAGCGGGAGCCCAGTACTTC. Translation gives CASSQVSAGAQYF.